The 30 T cell receptor beta chains reported below all come from one sample, sequenced in a study of regulatory T cells in long-lasting Graves disease. The time point: newly diagnosed GD, antithyroid drugs for less than 3 months. PBMC RNA was the source of the TCR library. Relying on iRepertoire HTBI primers and Arm-PCR of CDR3 regions, the team built TCR beta libraries. One entry per CDR3 protein results from TCRdb running MiXCR on the multiplex PCR reads. The sample lists 200,000 to 250,000 distinct CDR3 sequences; around 17% were seen once. This material consisted of peripheral blood mononuclear cells (PBMCs), taken at new diagnosis, from a patient treated with antithyroid drugs. Receptors originate from a female donor with Graves disease.

This clonotype was observed many times. The chain combines TRBV10-3 with TRBJ1-1, with D possibly matching TRBD1 (5 bases). V dropped 2 bases and J dropped 0 bases, with 7 bases sitting between them. Germline V CDR1 and CDR2: ENHRY, SYGVKD. The CDR3 has 14 residues. The CDR3 is CAISEPGLNTEAFF. Written as DNA, the CDR3 is TGTGCCATCAGTGAGCCGGGACTGAACACTGAAGCTTTCTTT.

The sample holds a few counts of this clonotype. The chain combines TRBV6-1 with TRBJ2-1; possible D gene TRBD1, 6 bases. The germline V and J ends were trimmed by 6 bases and 10 bases, with 16 bases remaining between them. Germline values: CDR1 MNHNS, CDR2 SASEGT. The CDR3 runs to 13 residues. In DNA, the CDR3 is TGTGCCAGCAGCCCCGAAGGGGGTTTGGAGCAGTTCTTC. This encodes CASSPEGGLEQFF.

At least ten counts were recorded for this clonotype. V is TRBV6-1 and J is TRBJ2-5, with TRBD1 matching over 7 bases. Germline V gene data show CDR1 as MNHNS and CDR2 as SASEGT. After removal of 5 bases from V and 6 bases from J, the junction contained 9 bases not matched to a gene. The CDR3 totals 14 residues. The CDR3 nucleotides read TGTGCCAGCAGTAGACGACAGGGTGGGAAGACCCAGTACTTC. It specifies CASSRRQGGKTQYF.

V usage is TRBV20-1 and J usage is TRBJ2-5; D is possibly TRBD1 or TRBD2 (6 bases each). From germline, CDR1 is DFQATT and CDR2 SNEGSKA (reference sequence). Trimming took off 5 bases at V and 1 base at J, with 11 bases between the two ends. This CDR3 region has 13 residues. This CDR3 reads CSADRGPQETQYF. As DNA, the CDR3 is TGCAGTGCTGACCGGGGGCCCCAAGAGACCCAGTACTTC.

This clonotype was counted ten times or more. The chain employs TRBV27 and TRBJ2-2, with D perhaps matching TRBD1 (6 bases). The ends were cut back, 4 bases at V and 4 bases at J, with 28 bases in the middle. CDR3 size: 20 residues. Germline V gene data show CDR1 as MNHEY and CDR2 as SMNVEV (reference sequence). The CDR3, as DNA: TGTGCCAGCAGTTCGCCCACTAACATATGGTGGGGGCGCAGCACCGGGGAGCTGTTTTTT. Translating gives CASSSPTNIWWGRSTGELFF.

This clonotype was seen repeatedly, ten times or more. The chain employs TRBV7-9 and TRBJ2-7, with a possible D match to TRBD2 (5 bases). Looked up from germline, CDR1 is SEHNR and CDR2 is FQNEAQ (reference sequence). The CDR3 covers 13 residues. Between the trimmed V and J ends, which lost 0 bases and 6 bases, there was a span of 9 bases. The CDR3 region is CASSLASGSEQYF. The CDR3 bases are TGTGCCAGCAGCTTAGCGTCGGGGTCCGAGCAGTACTTC. The entire variable domain, with the rest obtained from reference TRBV7-9 and TRBJ2-7, is as follows: DTGVSQNPRHKITKRGQNVTFRCDPISEHNRLYWYRQTLGQGPEFLTYFQNEAQLEKSRLLSDRFSAERPKGSFSTLEIQRTEQGDSAMYLCASSLASGSEQYFGPGTRLTVT.

This clonotype appeared many times. J is TRBJ2-1 and V is TRBV19; no clear D gene. The CDR3 runs to 13 residues. Trimming stripped 5 bases from V and 6 bases from J, with 11 bases between. In germline, CDR1 is LNHDA, CDR2 SQIVND (reference sequence). CDR3 coding DNA: TGTGCCAGTAGTGGGTACACCGCCAATGAGCAGTTCTTC. The encoded protein is CASSGYTANEQFF.

This clonotype appeared many times. The chain has TRBV10-1 and TRBJ2-7; a possible D gene is TRBD2 (6 bases). The V end lost 6 bases, the J end lost 3 bases, and 12 bases lay between the germline ends. The CDR3 is 13 amino acids. Germline CDR1 is WNHNN and CDR2 is SYGVQD (reference sequence). The CDR3 sequence is CASRRDPGYEQYF. The CDR3 DNA reads TGCGCCAGCAGGCGGGATCCGGGCTACGAGCAGTACTTC.

This clonotype was counted at least ten times. This chain connects TRBV7-2 to TRBJ2-3, with 8 bases matching TRBD2. V trimming: 3 bases; J trimming: 2 bases; junction bases outside the gene matches: 10. Germline CDR1 and CDR2: SGHTA and FQGNSA. The CDR3 loop spans 17 amino acids. The CDR3 spells CASSFSREREFTDTQYF. The CDR3 DNA follows: TGTGCCAGCAGCTTTTCGAGGGAGCGGGAGTTCACAGATACGCAGTATTTT.

There are many counts of this clonotype. The rearrangement uses TRBV3-1 and TRBJ1-1, with TRBD1 matching over 7 bases. Germline V lookup: CDR1 LGHDT, CDR2 YNNKEL (reference sequence). V trimming: 4 bases; J trimming: 0 bases; junction bases outside the gene matches: 5. The length of the CDR3 is 15 residues. CDR3 protein: CASSPFGTVNTEAFF. CDR3 coding DNA: TGTGCCAGCAGCCCTTTCGGGACAGTGAACACTGAAGCTTTCTTT. Full variable domain (missing parts from reference TRBV3-1 and TRBJ1-1): DTAVSQTPKYLVTQMGNDKSIKCEQNLGHDTMYWYKQDSKKFLKIMFSYNNKELIINETVPNRFSPKSPDKAHLNLHINSLELGDSAVYFCASSPFGTVNTEAFFGQGTRLTVV.

This clonotype was found many times. The gene calls are TRBV6-5 and TRBJ2-7; no clear D gene. V was clipped by 2 bases and J by 3 bases, with 11 bases between them. The V gene's germline CDR1 is MNHEY and CDR2 SVGAGI. The length of the CDR3 is 14 residues. CDR3 in amino acids: CASSYRPDVYEQYF. CDR3 bases: TGTGCCAGCAGTTACCGGCCAGACGTCTACGAGCAGTACTTC.

This clonotype was found many times. V is TRBV7-8 and J is TRBJ2-7; 7 bases match TRBD1. CDR3 length: 15 residues. Losses at the gene ends were 0 bases for V and 3 bases for J; bases not matched to a gene: 5. Germline lookup yields CDR1 SGHVS and CDR2 FQNEAQ. CDR3 sequence (DNA): TGTGCCAGCAGCTTAGCGACAGGGCTGGGCTACGAGCAGTACTTC. The encoded protein is CASSLATGLGYEQYF.

V and J are TRBV20-1 and TRBJ2-3; tentatively, D is TRBD2 (5 bases). Germline CDR1 and CDR2: DFQATT and SNEGSKA (reference sequence). CDR3 length equals 15 residues. Trimming removed 4 bases from V and 0 bases from J, with 14 bases in between. CDR3 nucleotide sequence: TGCAGTGCTACCCCAGCGGAGTTTAGCACAGATACGCAGTATTTT. Amino acid sequence: CSATPAEFSTDTQYF.

This clonotype was found many times. The V call is TRBV12-3 or TRBV12-4, the J call TRBJ1-4; 7 nucleotides agree with TRBD1. With 3 bases clipped from V and 0 bases from J, the junction kept 10 bases outside the gene matches. This CDR3 contains 18 residues. The CDR3 region is CASSFRTGPTATNEKLFF. CDR3 nucleotide sequence: TGTGCCAGCAGTTTCCGGACAGGTCCGACGGCAACTAATGAAAAACTGTTTTTT.

This clonotype came up a few times. This sequence joins TRBV12-3 or TRBV12-4 and TRBJ2-5; tentative D call: TRBD2 (6 bases). The CDR3 has 16 residues. Trimming shortened V by 3 bases and J by 4 bases, and 18 bases separated the two germline ends. The CDR3 coding sequence is TGTGCCAGCAGTTTTAGGACCCCGGGACTCGGAGAGACCCAGTACTTC. This translates into CASSFRTPGLGETQYF.

The chain uses TRBV12-3 or TRBV12-4 and TRBJ2-7, with D tentatively TRBD2 (6 bases). This CDR3 has 14 amino acids. Trimming removed 0 bases from V and 6 bases from J, with 12 bases in between. DNA for the CDR3: TGTGCCAGCAGTTTAGCGGGAGGCTCCAGCGAGCAGTACGTC. Its protein product is CASSLAGGSSEQYV.

The sample holds many counts of this clonotype. The gene calls are TRBV2 and TRBJ2-7; D gene unclear. Trimming removed 6 bases at V and 9 bases at J, with 18 bases between. The CDR3 length is 13 residues. The V gene's germline CDR1 is SNHLY and CDR2 FYNNEI. The CDR3 nucleotides are TGTGCCAGCAGGGGCAGACCTACTACGATGCAGTACTTC. Its protein is CASRGRPTTMQYF.

This clonotype was counted at least ten times. The genes are TRBV10-3 and TRBJ1-1; TRBD1 matches at 11 bases. V was pared by 11 bases and J by 3 bases, with 11 bases of the junction left unmatched. CDR1 and CDR2 from the germline V gene are ENHRY and SYGVKD. CDR3 length: 15 amino acids. Written as DNA, the CDR3 is TGTGCCGTAGCGGACAGGGGGCGCATGGACACTGAAGCTTTCTTT. It yields the protein CAVADRGRMDTEAFF.

This clonotype came up a few times. This sequence may be a read error, since a much larger clone differs from it by one base. The chain is built from TRBV6-1 and TRBJ1-1; 7 positions match TRBD1. The CDR3 has 12 residues. Germline V CDR1 and CDR2: MNHNS, SASEGT. The DNA of the CDR3 is TGTGCCTGCAGGACACAGGGGACTGAAGCTTTCTTT. This encodes CACRTQGTEAFF.

This clonotype was found many times. The chain is built from TRBV24-1 and TRBJ1-2; the match to TRBD1 covers 7 bases. The CDR3 totals 13 residues. The ends lost 0 bases at V and 8 bases at J; junction bases unmatched: 2. Per the germline V gene, CDR1 is KGHDR and CDR2 is SFDVKD. The CDR3 nucleotides read TGTGCCACCAGTGATTTGGACAGGGACGGCTACACCTTC. Protein sequence: CATSDLDRDGYTF.

V usage is TRBV19 and J usage is TRBJ1-4; D remains unclear. Germline loops: CDR1 LNHDA, CDR2 SQIVND (reference sequence). CDR3 size: 14 residues. The V end lost 7 bases, the J end lost 3 bases, and 12 bases lay between the germline ends. The CDR3 reads CASKTEPANEKLFF. The CDR3 nucleotides read TGTGCCAGTAAAACAGAGCCGGCTAATGAAAAACTGTTTTTT. The full variable domain, its missing parts supplied by reference TRBV19 and TRBJ1-4, is DGGITQSPKYLFRKEGQNVTLSCEQNLNHDAMYWYRQDPGQGLRLIYYSQIVNDFQKGDIAEGYSVSREKKESFPLTVTSAQKNPTAFYLCASKTEPANEKLFFGSGTQLSVL.

This clonotype was picked up many times. The J gene is TRBJ1-5, the V gene TRBV2; D unresolved. The V end was cut by 5 bases, the J end by 0 bases, with 8 bases between. Germline V gene data show CDR1 as SNHLY and CDR2 as FYNNEI. This CDR3 contains 14 residues. Here the CDR3 reads CASSFRYSNQPQHF. In DNA form, the CDR3 reads TGTGCCAGCAGTTTCCGGTATAGCAATCAGCCCCAGCATTTT.

This clonotype was observed many times. This chain links TRBV6-4 with TRBJ1-1, with D possibly TRBD1 on 6 matching bases. Between the trimmed V and J ends, which lost 3 bases and 3 bases, there was a span of 8 bases. Germline-derived CDR1 and CDR2 are MRHNA and SNTAGT. The CDR3 is made up of 13 amino acids. As DNA, the CDR3 is TGTGCCAGCAGTGAAAGACAGGACACTGAAGCTTTCTTT. It translates to CASSERQDTEAFF.

This chain links TRBV5-1 with TRBJ2-3; D may correspond to TRBD1 or TRBD2 (7 bases each). V gave up 0 bases and J gave up 4 bases, with 18 bases separating them. The CDR3 covers 17 residues. In germline, CDR1 is SGHRS, CDR2 YFSETQ. Written as DNA, the CDR3 is TGCGCCAGCAGCTTGGAGGGAGGGGGCTGGAGTGCAGATACGCAGTATTTT. Its protein product is CASSLEGGGWSADTQYF.

This clonotype was found many times. This chain links TRBV6-1 with TRBJ1-2, with D possibly matching TRBD1 (6 bases). The CDR3 totals 14 residues. Germline CDR1 and CDR2: MNHNS and SASEGT. The V and J ends lost 3 bases and 8 bases respectively, with 16 bases between them. CDR3 protein: CASSEIGGAEGYTF. Here the CDR3 DNA reads TGTGCCAGCAGTGAGATCGGGGGCGCGGAAGGCTACACCTTC.

This clonotype was detected ten times or more. The chain carries TRBV2 and TRBJ1-4, with D possibly being TRBD1 (5 bases). The germline V gene encodes CDR1 SNHLY and CDR2 FYNNEI. This CDR3 has 13 residues. Trimming removed 7 bases from V and 6 bases from J, with 12 bases in between. The CDR3 protein is CASTGTRDEKLFF. CDR3 DNA sequence: TGTGCCAGCACAGGGACCCGGGATGAAAAACTGTTTTTT.

This clonotype was counted many times. This chain links TRBV19 with TRBJ2-7; D gene uncertain. From germline, CDR1 is LNHDA and CDR2 SQIVND (reference sequence). The CDR3 is 15 residues long. The V end lost 3 bases, the J end lost 1 base, and 13 bases lay between the germline ends. The CDR3 loop reads CASSMNFIGSYEQYF. CDR3 DNA sequence: TGTGCCAGTAGTATGAATTTTATCGGGTCCTACGAGCAGTACTTC.

The chain is built from TRBV6-1 and TRBJ2-7; 7 bases line up with TRBD2. Germline V lookup: CDR1 MNHNS, CDR2 SASEGT. The CDR3 extends over 15 amino acids. V shed 7 bases and J 1 base; nucleotides not matched to a gene: 10. CDR3 sequence reads: CASMIAGAGSYEQYV. The CDR3 DNA reads TGTGCCAGCATGATCGCGGGAGCGGGGTCCTACGAGCAGTACGTC.

This clonotype was seen many times. The genes are TRBV20-1 and TRBJ1-2; TRBD1 aligns across 9 bases. Germline-derived CDR1 and CDR2 are DFQATT and SNEGSKA (reference sequence). V was pared by 6 bases and J by 5 bases, with 4 bases of the junction left unmatched. This CDR3 comprises 12 residues. The CDR3 loop reads CSAADRGYGYTF. CDR3 DNA: TGCAGTGCCGCGGACAGGGGATATGGCTACACCTTC.

The chain has TRBV7-8 and TRBJ1-2; 9 bases line up with TRBD1. Germline CDR1 reads SGHVS; CDR2 reads FQNEAQ. The CDR3 is 15 amino acids. J was trimmed by 6 bases and V by 5 bases; bases with no gene match: 10. CDR3: CASSGFRDRAHGYTF. CDR3 coding DNA: TGTGCCAGCAGCGGATTCCGGGACAGGGCCCATGGCTACACCTTC.